This TCR beta chain was documented in a study of OX40 agonist ivuxolimab in advanced cancers. Measured with immunoSEQ multiplex PCR; TCRdb has only the in-frame clones, and not every one. The sample contains tens of thousands of clones, more than 80% of which appear only once. Between the trimmed V and J ends, which lost 0 bases and 9 bases, there was a span of 15 bases. In germline, CDR1 is SNHLY, CDR2 FYNNEI. The CDR3 consists of 15 residues. The chain carries TRBV2 and TRBJ1-5, with D hard to call. This receptor was identified in an adult with an advanced solid tumor such as melanoma, head and neck, liver or kidney cancer. The source material was CD4+ or CD8+ T cells sorted from blood, sampled in a trial of the OX40 agonist ivuxolimab. The CDR3 loop reads CASSEASQRMGPQHF. The CDR3 DNA follows: TGTGCCAGCAGTGAAGCTAGTCAGAGGATGGGGCCCCAGCATTTT.